This TCR beta chain was obtained from a study of T cell repertoires in cytomegalovirus infection. Study at large: Based on public TCR beta signatures, there were indications of CMV infection and of a matching HLA type.

TCRdb reprocessed the reads with MiXCR, giving one entry per CDR3 protein. The table lists 250,000 to 300,000 distinct CDR3 sequences, 9.1% of them singletons, with around 15% in the top ten. Note on this clonotype: Antigen unknown.

Trimming shortened V by 2 bases and J by 6 bases, and 20 bases separated the two germline ends. CDR1 and CDR2 (germline): MNHEY, SVGEGT. The CDR3 consists of 16 residues. The study's findings and limits: The ex vivo response was dominated by HLA-C-restricted CMV-specific TCR beta clonotypes.

The J gene is TRBJ2-7, the V gene TRBV6-2 or TRBV6-3; no definite D call. The specimen was PBMCs. The source is a human donor in good health (CMV status not recorded). Some clones in this sample may be carry-over from other donors' samples. The CDR3 DNA is TGTGCCAGCAGTTACGCTAACGCGCCTAGTAAGGGCGAGCAGTACTTC. Amino acids: CASSYANAPSKGEQYF.